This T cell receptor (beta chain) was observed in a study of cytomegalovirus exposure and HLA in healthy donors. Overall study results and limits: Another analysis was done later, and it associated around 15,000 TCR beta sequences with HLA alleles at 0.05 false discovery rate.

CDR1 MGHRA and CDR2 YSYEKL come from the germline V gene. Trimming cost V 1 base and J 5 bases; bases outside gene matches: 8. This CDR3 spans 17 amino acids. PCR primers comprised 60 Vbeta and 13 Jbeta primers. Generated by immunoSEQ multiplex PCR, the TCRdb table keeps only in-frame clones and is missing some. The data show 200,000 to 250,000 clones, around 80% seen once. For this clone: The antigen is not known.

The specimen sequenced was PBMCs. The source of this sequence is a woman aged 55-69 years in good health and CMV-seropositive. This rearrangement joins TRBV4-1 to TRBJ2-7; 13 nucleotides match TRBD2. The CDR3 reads CASSQVLRLAGGDEQYF. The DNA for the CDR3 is TGCGCCAGCAGCCAAGTCCTACGACTAGCGGGAGGAGACGAGCAGTACTTC.